A single TCR beta chain is shown here with its context. The data derive from a study of tumor-infiltrating lymphocytes in localized non-small cell lung cancer. The V segment lost 1 base and the J segment 2 bases; nucleotides outside the gene matches: 6. There are 17 residues in the CDR3. Germline CDR1 and CDR2: SGHNT and YENEEA. Sequenced by immunoSEQ multiplex PCR; TCRdb stores in-frame clones only, minus some. This table has over 5,500 clones, just under 65% appearing once. Specimen: uninvolved lung tissue not adjacent to the tumor. The rearrangement joins TRBV11-3 to TRBJ2-3; 10 bases agree with TRBD2. The origin of this receptor is a human donor with non-small cell lung cancer. The CDR3 DNA reads as TGTGCCAGCAGCTTAGGTCTACTAGCGGGGCACACAGATACGCAGTATTTT. This gives the protein CASSLGLLAGHTDTQYF.